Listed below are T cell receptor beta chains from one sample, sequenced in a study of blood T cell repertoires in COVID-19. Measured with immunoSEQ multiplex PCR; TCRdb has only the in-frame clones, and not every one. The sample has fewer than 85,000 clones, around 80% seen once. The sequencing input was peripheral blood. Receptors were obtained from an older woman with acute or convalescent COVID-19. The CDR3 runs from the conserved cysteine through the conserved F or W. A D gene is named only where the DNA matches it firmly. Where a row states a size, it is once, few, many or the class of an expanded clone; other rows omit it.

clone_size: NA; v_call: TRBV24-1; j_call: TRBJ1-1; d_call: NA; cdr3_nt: TGTGCCACCAGTGGGGCAGACGTGACTGAAGCTTTCTTT; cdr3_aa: CATSGADVTEAFF
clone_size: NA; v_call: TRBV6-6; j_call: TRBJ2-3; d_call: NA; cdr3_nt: TGTGCCAGCAGTTACCAGGGAGATACGCAGTATTTT; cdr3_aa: CASSYQGDTQYF
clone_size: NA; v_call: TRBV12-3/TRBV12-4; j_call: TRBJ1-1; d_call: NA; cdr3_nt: TGTGCCAGCTACCTTGGGAGGGCGGAAGCTTTCTTT; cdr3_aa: CASYLGRAEAFF
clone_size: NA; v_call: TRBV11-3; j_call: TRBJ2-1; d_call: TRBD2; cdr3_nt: TGTGCCAGCATCCCCGGACTAGCGGGAGCCCCGACGAATGAGCAGTTCTTC; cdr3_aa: CASIPGLAGAPTNEQFF
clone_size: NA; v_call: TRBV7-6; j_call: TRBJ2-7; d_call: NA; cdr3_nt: TGTGCCAGCAGCTTAGCAACAGAGGGTAGGCTTGGGAACTACGAGCAGTACTTC; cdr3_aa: CASSLATEGRLGNYEQYF
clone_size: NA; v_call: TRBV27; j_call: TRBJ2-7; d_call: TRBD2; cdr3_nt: TGTGCCAGCAGTCTTAGCGGGATCACCGCTCACGAGCAGTACTTC; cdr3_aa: CASSLSGITAHEQYF
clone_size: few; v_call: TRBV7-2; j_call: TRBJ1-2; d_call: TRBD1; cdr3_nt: TGTGCCAGCAGCTTTATGGGACAGGACCCCTATGGCTACACCTTC; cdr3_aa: CASSFMGQDPYGYTF
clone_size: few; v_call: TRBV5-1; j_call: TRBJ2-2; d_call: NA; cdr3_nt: TGCGCCAGCAGCGTTGACAGGAACACCGGGGAGCTGTTTTTT; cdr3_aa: CASSVDRNTGELFF
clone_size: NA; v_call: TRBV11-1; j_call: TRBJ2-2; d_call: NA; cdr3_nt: TGTGCCAGCAGCTCTGTGGAGTTTCGCACCGGGGAGCTGTTTTTT; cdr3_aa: CASSSVEFRTGELFF
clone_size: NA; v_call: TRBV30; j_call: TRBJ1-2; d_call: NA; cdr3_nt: TGTGCCTTCCGGGACACCCCATCCTATGGCTACACCTTC; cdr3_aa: CAFRDTPSYGYTF
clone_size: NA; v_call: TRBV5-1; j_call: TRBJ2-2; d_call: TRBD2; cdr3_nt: TGCGCCAGCAGCTCAGGGACTAGCGGGGGGGCCGACACCGGGGAGCTGTTTTTT; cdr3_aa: CASSSGTSGGADTGELFF
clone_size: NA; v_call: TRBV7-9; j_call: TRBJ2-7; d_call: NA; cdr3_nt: TGTGCCAGCGCACCCCGCCAGGGGCACTACGAGCAGTACTTC; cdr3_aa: CASAPRQGHYEQYF
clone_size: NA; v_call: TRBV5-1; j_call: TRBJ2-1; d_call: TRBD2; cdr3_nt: TGCGCCAGCAGTATAGCGGGAACGTCCTACAATGAGCAGTTCTTC; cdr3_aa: CASSIAGTSYNEQFF
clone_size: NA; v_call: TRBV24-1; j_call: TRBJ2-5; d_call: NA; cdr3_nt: TGTGCCACCAGTGACCCACACGGGGGGACCCAGTACTTC; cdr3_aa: CATSDPHGGTQYF
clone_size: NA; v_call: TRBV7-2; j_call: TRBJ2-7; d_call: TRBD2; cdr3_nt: TGTGCCAGCAGCTCGGGGGGAAGCTCCTACGAGCAGTACTTC; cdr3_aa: CASSSGGSSYEQYF